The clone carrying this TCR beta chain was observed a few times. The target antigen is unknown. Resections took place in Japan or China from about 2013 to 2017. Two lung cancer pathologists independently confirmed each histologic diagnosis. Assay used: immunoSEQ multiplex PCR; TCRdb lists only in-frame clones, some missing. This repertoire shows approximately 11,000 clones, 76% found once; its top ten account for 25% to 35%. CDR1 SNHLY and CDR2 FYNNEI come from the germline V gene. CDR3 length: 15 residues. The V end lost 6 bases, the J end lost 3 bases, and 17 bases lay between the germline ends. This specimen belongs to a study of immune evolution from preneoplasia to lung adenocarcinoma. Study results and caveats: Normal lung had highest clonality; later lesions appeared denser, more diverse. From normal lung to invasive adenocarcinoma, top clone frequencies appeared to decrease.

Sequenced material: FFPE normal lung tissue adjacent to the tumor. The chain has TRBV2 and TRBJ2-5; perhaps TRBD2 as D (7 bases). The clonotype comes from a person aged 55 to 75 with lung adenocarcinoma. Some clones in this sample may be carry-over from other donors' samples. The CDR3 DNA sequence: TGTGCCAGCAGCGGGGGCTTCGCGGGAGAAGAGACCCAGTACTTC. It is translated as CASSGGFAGEETQYF.